This T cell receptor beta chain was sequenced in a study of metastatic and nonmetastatic thyroid tumors. TCRdb re-called clones via MiXCR from the PCR reads. Found here are about 12,000 clones, roughly a third of them singletons; the top ten hold approximately 12%. All patients reached thyroid surgery having received no treatment beforehand. The germline V gene encodes CDR1 MNHNS and CDR2 SASEGT. This CDR3 is built from 14 residues. V shed 5 bases and J shed 8 bases, with 18 bases lying between them. Sequenced material: tumor tissue. The clonotype comes from a female donor with papillary thyroid cancer or a benign thyroid nodule (not recorded which). Some clones in this sample may be carry-over from other donors' samples. The J gene is TRBJ1-2, the V gene TRBV6-1; D is unresolved. The CDR3 bases are TGTGCCAGCAGTCCTTCAGGCCAACTTCGGGGCTACACCTTC. Its translation is CASSPSGQLRGYTF.